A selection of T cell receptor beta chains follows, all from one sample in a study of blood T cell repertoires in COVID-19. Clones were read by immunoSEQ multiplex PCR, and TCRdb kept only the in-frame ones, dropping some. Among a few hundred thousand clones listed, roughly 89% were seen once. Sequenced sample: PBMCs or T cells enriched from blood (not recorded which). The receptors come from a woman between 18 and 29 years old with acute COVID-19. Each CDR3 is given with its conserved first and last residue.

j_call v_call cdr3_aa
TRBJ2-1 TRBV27 CASGLLDYNEQFF
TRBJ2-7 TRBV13 CASSLRPEPGYEQYF
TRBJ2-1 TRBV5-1 CASSLGGTGGYNEQFF
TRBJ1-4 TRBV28 CASSILGGTGDEKLFF
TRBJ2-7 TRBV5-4 CASSLGYPGYEQYF
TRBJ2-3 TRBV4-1 CASSQDGGGSTDTQYF
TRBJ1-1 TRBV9 CASSPEGRSEAFF
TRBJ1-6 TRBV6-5 CASSYAGNSPLHF
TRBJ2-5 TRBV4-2 CASSQRTSGRYGTQYF
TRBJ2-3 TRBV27 CASSTYSGSTDTQYF
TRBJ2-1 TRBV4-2 CASSQEPGLAGEAYNEQFF
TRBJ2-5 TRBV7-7 CASSNGVQGEKPQYF
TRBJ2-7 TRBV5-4 CASSLEPGSSYEQYF
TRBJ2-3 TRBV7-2 CASSSGVGGANTQYF
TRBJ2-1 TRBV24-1 CATSPGLAGAYNEQFF
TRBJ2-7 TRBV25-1 CASSEDIGGTYEQYF
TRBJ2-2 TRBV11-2 CASSSRVTGELFF
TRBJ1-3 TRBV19 CASSRTRGSGNTIYF